This TCR beta chain appears in the sequencing data of a study of blood T cell repertoires in COVID-19. Turning to the study itself: Specimens from acute and convalescent COVID-19 originated in the United States, Italy and Spain. From T cells, B-cell-depleted T cells, or PBMCs came the material, which was cDNA or gDNA.

V lost 1 base and J lost 0, with 10 bases in between. The CDR3 extends over 15 amino acids. Germline assignment: CDR1 LNHDA and CDR2 SQIVND (reference sequence). In the authors' workflow: Estimation of nucleated cell counts was performed using reference gene primer amplification. Sequencing used immunoSEQ multiplex PCR; TCRdb keeps in-frame clones, though not all of them. That table is the source of V, J and clone size, and D and trimming were worked out from the DNA. The sample yields some 75,000 clones, roughly 90% seen once. The specimen was peripheral blood. This TCR derives from a human donor in a cohort sampled during active COVID-19. The chain employs TRBV19 and TRBJ2-7, with D possibly matching TRBD2 (5 bases). The CDR3 DNA follows: TGTGCCAGTAGTATAGTCGGGGAGAGCTCCTACGAGCAGTACTTC. This translates into CASSIVGESSYEQYF.